The TCR beta chain described here comes from a study of response to subunit inactivated influenza vaccine. Regarding the study as a whole: With each seasonal influenza vaccination, the authors suggested, few new T cells are recruited.

This clonotype was counted between two and nine times. Its antigen remains unknown. TCRdb itself ran the RT-PCR reads through MiXCR, one entry per CDR3 protein. The data hold some 180,000 distinct CDR3 sequences, with around 9.2% observed a single time. The sequence was collected from a man between 45 and 60 years old who received an inactivated influenza vaccine. The sequencing used non-naive T cells sorted from PBMCs, collected on the day of vaccination.

This CDR3 is CASTVTGSTGELFF. The CDR3 bases are TGCGCCAGCACCGTAACAGGGTCCACCGGGGAGCTGTTTTTT. The chain couples TRBV5-1 to TRBJ2-2; weak D call: TRBD1 (6 bases). Deletions cut 6 bases from V and 4 bases from J, with 13 bases between. The CDR3 is made up of 14 amino acids. CDR1 and CDR2 from the germline V gene are SGHRS and YFSETQ.